Described below is a single TCR beta chain sequence and its context. This entry is derived from a study of cytomegalovirus exposure and HLA in healthy donors. PCR employed 60 Vbeta and 13 Jbeta primers. Method: immunoSEQ multiplex PCR; TCRdb's copy keeps in-frame clones and lacks some. The sample includes 110,000 to 150,000 clones, over 65% seen only once; the top ten take 2.5% to 3%. Deletions cut 5 bases from V and 8 bases from J, with 13 bases between. Germline V CDR1 and CDR2: MDHEN, SYDVKM. This CDR3 spans 12 amino acids. This clonotype was obtained from a female donor in good health and CMV-seronegative. The sequenced sample consisted of PBMCs. The chain combines TRBV28 with TRBJ2-7, with D perhaps TRBD2 (5 bases). The CDR3 protein is CASSTLLVQQYF. The CDR3 bases are TGTGCCAGCAGTACCTTACTAGTTCAGCAGTACTTC.